In this sample, the clone carrying this TCR beta chain turned up a few times. The antigen is undetermined. Recent acute infections and vaccinations were absent in the healthy HIV-negative adult donors. CDR1 and CDR2 (germline): SGHVS, FQNEAQ. V dropped 5 bases and J dropped 7 bases, with 8 bases sitting between them. This CDR3 contains 11 residues. The record originates from a study of shared clonotypes between healthy human individuals. The wider study: Aged 18 to 49, the donors were a couple of women and a few men.

In the sorted-subset replicate PCRs, 150 to 250 ng DNA, 25,000 to 30,000 T cell genomes, was used. Data came from immunoSEQ multiplex PCR; TCRdb stores just in-frame clones and leaves some out. This sample has roughly 2.5 million clones, with 85% to 95% found just once. Whole-study findings and limits: Donor clonotype sharing was expected to depend on sequencing depth.

This chain joins TRBV7-8 and TRBJ1-1; D is unresolved. The sequence derives from a man younger than 35 in good health. The specimen was naive CD4+ T cells sorted from blood. The sample's subset: CD45RA+ positively selected. CDR3 region: CASSPAGEAFF. The CDR3 DNA is TGTGCCAGCAGCCCCGCGGGTGAAGCTTTCTTT.